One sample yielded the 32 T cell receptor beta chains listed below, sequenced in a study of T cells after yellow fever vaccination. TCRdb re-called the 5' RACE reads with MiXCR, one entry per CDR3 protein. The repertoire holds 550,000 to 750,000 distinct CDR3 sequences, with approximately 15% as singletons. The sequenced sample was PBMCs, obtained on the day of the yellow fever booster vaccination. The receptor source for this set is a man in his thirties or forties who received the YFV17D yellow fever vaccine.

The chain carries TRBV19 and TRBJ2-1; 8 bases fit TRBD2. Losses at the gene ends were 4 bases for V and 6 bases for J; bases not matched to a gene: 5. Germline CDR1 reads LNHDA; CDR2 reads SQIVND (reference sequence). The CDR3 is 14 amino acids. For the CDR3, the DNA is TGTGCCAGTAGTAAGAGCGGGAGCCCCAATGAGCAGTTCTTC. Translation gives CASSKSGSPNEQFF.

The CDR3: CSVGQGEETQYF. In nucleotides, the CDR3 is TGCAGCGTGGGACAGGGAGAAGAGACCCAGTACTTC. The chain couples TRBV29-1 to TRBJ2-5, with TRBD1 identical over 9 bases. Germline V lookup: CDR1 SQVTM, CDR2 ANQGSEA. This CDR3 has 12 residues. The junction had 2 bases not matched to a gene; V was cut back by 6 bases and J by 3 bases. The entire variable domain, with the rest obtained from reference TRBV29-1 and TRBJ2-5, is as follows: SAVISQKPSRDICQRGTSLTIQCQVDSQVTMMFWYRQQPGQSLTLIATANQGSEATYESGFVIDKFPISRPNLTFSTLTVSNMSPEDSSIYLCSVGQGEETQYFGPGTRLLVL.

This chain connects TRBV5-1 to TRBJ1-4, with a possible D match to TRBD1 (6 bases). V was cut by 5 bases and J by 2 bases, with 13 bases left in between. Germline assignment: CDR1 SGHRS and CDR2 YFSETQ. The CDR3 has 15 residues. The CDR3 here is CASRPRGLTNEKLFF. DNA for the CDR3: TGCGCCAGCAGGCCCAGGGGACTTACTAATGAAAAACTGTTTTTT. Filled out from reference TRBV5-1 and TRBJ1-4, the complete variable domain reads KAGVTQTPRYLIKTRGQQVTLSCSPISGHRSVSWYQQTPGQGLQFLFEYFSETQRNKGNFPGRFSGRQFSNSRSEMNVSTLELGDSALYLCASRPRGLTNEKLFFGSGTQLSVL.

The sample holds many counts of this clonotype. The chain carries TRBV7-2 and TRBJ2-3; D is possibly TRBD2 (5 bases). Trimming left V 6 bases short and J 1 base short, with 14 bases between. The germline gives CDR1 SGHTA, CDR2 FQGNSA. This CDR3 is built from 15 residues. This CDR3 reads CASSLWGAGTDTQYF. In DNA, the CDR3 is TGTGCCAGCAGTTTATGGGGAGCCGGCACAGATACGCAGTATTTT. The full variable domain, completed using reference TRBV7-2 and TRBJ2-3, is GAGVSQSPSNKVTEKGKDVELRCDPISGHTALYWYRQSLGQGLEFLIYFQGNSAPDKSGLPSDRFSAERTGGSVSTLTIQRTQQEDSAVYLCASSLWGAGTDTQYFGPGTRLTVL.

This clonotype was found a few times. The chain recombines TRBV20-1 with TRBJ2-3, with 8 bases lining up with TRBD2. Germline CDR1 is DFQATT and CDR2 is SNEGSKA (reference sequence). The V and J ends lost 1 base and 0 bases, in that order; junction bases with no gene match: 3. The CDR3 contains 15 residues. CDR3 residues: CSARGSGSSTDTQYF. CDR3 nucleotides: TGCAGTGCTAGAGGGAGCGGGAGTAGCACAGATACGCAGTATTTT.

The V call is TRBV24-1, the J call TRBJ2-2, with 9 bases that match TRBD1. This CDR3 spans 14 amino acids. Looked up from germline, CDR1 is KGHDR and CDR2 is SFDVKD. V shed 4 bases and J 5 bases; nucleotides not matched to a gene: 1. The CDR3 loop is CATSETGGTGELFF. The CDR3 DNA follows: TGTGCCACCAGTGAGACAGGGGGTACCGGGGAGCTGTTTTTT.

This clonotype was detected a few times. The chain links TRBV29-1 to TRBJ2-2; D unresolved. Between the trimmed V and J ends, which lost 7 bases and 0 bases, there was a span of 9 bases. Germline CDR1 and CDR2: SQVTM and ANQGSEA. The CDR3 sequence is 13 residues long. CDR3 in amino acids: CSALYPNTGELFF. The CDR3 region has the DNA TGCAGCGCTCTTTATCCGAACACCGGGGAGCTGTTTTTT.

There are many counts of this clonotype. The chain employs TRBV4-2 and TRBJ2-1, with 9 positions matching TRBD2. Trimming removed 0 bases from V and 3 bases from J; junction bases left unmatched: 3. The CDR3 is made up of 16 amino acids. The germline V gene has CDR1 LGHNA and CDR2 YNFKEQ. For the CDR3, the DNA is TGTGCCAGCAGCCAAGACCTAGCGGGGAACTACAATGAGCAGTTCTTC. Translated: CASSQDLAGNYNEQFF.

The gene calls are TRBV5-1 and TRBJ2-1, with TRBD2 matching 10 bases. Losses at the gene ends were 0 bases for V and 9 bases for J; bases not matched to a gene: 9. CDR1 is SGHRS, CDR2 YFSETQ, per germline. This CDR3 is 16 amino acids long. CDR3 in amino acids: CASSLVSSGRRGEQFF. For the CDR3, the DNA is TGCGCCAGCAGCTTGGTCTCTAGCGGGAGACGAGGTGAGCAGTTCTTC.

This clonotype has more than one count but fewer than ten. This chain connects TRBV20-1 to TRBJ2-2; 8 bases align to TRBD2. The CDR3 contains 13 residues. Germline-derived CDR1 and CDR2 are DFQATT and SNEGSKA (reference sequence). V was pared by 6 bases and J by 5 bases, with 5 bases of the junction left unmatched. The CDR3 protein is CSAPSSGTGELFF. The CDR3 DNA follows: TGCAGTGCCCCATCTAGCGGGACCGGGGAGCTGTTTTTT.

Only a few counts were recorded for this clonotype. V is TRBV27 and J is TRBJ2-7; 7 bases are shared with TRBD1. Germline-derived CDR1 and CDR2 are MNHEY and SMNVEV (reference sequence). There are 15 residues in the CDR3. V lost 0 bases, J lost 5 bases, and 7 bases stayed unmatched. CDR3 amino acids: CASSLSEDRKNEQYF. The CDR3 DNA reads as TGTGCCAGCAGTTTATCCGAGGACAGGAAAAACGAGCAGTACTTC.

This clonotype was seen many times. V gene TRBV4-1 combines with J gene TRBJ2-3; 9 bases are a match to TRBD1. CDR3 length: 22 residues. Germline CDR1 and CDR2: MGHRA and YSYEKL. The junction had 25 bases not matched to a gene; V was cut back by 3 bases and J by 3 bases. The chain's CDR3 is CASSQQMTGTGFLGSWTDTQYF. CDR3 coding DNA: TGCGCCAGCAGCCAGCAAATGACCGGGACAGGGTTTTTAGGTTCTTGGACAGATACGCAGTATTTT.

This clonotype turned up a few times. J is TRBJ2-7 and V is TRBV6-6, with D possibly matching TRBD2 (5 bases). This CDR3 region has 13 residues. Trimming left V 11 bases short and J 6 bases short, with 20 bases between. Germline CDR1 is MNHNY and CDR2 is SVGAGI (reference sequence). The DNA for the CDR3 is TGTGCCGTCCGGGCCCCAAATGGAGGCGAGCAGTACTTC. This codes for CAVRAPNGGEQYF.

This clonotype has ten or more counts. The CDR3: CASSLSASGDPQFF. In DNA form, the CDR3 reads TGTGCCAGCAGCTTAAGCGCTAGCGGAGACCCCCAGTTCTTC. V gene TRBV7-2 combines with J gene TRBJ2-1, with TRBD2 matching 7 bases. Trimming removed 2 bases from V and 13 bases from J; junction bases left unmatched: 11. The germline gives CDR1 SGHTA, CDR2 FQGNSA. The CDR3 consists of 14 residues.

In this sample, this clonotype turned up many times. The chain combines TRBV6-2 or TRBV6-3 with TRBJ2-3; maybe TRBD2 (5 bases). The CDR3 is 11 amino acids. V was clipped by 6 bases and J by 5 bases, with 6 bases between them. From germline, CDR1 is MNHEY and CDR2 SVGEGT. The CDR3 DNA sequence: TGTGCCAGCAGAAGCGGAGATACGCAGTATTTT. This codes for CASRSGDTQYF.

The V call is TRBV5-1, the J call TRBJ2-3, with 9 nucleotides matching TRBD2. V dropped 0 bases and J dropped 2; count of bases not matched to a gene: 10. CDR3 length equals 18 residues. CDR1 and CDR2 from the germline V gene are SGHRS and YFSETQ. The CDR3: CASSLAIGGRANTDTQYF. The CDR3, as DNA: TGCGCCAGCAGCTTGGCCATCGGCGGGAGGGCCAACACAGATACGCAGTATTTT.

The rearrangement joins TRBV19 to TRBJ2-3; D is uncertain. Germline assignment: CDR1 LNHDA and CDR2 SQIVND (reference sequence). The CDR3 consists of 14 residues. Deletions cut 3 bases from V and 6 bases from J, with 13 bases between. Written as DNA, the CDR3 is TGTGCCAGTAGTATTGGGCTAGGTACGGATACGCAGTATTTT. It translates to CASSIGLGTDTQYF.

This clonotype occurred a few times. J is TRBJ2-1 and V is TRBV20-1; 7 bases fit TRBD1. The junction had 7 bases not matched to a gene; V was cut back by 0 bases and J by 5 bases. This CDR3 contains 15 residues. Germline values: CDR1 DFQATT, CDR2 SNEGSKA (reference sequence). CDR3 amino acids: CSARDLSGGDNEQFF. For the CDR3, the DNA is TGCAGTGCTAGAGATCTCTCAGGGGGAGACAATGAGCAGTTCTTC.

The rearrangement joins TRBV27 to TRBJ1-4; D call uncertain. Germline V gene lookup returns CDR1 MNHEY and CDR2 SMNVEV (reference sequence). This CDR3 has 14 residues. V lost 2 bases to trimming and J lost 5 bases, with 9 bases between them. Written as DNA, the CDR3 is TGTGCCAGCAGTTTAGCTGGCGTCAATGAAAAACTGTTTTTT. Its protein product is CASSLAGVNEKLFF.

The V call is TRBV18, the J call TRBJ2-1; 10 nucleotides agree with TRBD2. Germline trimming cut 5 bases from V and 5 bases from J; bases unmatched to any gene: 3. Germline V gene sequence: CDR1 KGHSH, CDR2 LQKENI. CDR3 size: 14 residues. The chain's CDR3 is CASSKAGGNNEQFF. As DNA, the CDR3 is TGTGCCAGCTCAAAAGCGGGAGGGAACAATGAGCAGTTCTTC.

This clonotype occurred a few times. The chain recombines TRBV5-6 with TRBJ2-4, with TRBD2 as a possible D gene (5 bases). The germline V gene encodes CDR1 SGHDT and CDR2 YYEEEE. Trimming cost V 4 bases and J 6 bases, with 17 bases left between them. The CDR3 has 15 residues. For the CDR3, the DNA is TGTGCCAGCAGCCACGGACGGGGTGGTGGAAACATTCAGTACTTC. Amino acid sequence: CASSHGRGGGNIQYF.

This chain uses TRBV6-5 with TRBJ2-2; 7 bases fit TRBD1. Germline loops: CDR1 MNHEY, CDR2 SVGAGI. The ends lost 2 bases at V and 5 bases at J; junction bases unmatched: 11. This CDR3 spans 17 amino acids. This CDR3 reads CASSYRPTTGQTGELFF. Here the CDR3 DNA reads TGTGCCAGCAGTTACCGCCCCACGACAGGGCAAACCGGGGAGCTGTTTTTT.

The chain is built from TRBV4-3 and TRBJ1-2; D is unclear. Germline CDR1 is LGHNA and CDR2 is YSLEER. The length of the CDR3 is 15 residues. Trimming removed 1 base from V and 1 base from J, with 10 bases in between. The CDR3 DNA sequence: TGCGCCAGCAGCCAAGCGGTCAGTTTTAACTATGGCTACACCTTC. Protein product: CASSQAVSFNYGYTF.

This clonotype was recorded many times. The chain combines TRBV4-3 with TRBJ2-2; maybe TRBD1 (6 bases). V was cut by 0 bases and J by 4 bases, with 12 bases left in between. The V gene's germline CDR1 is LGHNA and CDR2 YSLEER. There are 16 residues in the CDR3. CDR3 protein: CASSQEGGPSTGELFF. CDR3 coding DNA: TGCGCCAGCAGCCAAGAAGGGGGACCGAGCACCGGGGAGCTGTTTTTT.

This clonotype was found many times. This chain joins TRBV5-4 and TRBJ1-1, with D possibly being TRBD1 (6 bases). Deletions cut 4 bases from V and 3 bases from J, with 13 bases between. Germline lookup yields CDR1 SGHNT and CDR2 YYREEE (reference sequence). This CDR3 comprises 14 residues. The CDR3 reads CASSTGTLYTEAFF. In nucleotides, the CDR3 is TGTGCCAGCAGCACCGGGACATTATACACTGAAGCTTTCTTT.

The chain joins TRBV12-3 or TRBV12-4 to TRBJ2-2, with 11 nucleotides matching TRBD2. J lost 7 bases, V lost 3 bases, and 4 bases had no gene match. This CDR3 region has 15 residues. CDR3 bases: TGTGCCAGCAGTTTCACTAGCGGGAGAGTCGGGGAGCTGTTTTTT. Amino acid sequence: CASSFTSGRVGELFF.

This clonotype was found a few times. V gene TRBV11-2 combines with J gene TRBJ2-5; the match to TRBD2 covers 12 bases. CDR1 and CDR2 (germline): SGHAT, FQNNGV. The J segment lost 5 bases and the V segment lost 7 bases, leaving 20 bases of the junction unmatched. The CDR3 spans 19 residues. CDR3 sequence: CASTLELAGGPSLRETQYF. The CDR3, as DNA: TGTGCCAGCACCCTGGAACTAGCGGGAGGACCAAGTTTACGGGAGACCCAGTACTTC.

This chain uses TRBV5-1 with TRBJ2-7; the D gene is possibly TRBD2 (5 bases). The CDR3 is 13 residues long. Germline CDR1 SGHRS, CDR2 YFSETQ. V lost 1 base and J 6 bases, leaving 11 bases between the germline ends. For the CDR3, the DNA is TGCGCCAGCAGCTTGAATGACGGAGGCGAGCAGTACTTC. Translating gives CASSLNDGGEQYF.

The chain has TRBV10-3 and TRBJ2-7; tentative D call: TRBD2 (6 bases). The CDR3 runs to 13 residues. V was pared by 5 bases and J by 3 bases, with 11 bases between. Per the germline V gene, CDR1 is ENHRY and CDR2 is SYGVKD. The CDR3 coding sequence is TGTGCCATCAGTCCCCGGGACTTCTACGAGCAGTACTTC. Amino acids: CAISPRDFYEQYF.

CDR3: CASSLGGSITDTQYF. The CDR3 bases are TGTGCCAGCAGCTTGGGGGGAAGTATCACAGATACGCAGTATTTT. V gene TRBV7-9 combines with J gene TRBJ2-3; possibly TRBD2 for D (6 bases). Trimming left V 3 bases short and J 2 bases short, with 12 bases between. CDR3 length: 15 residues. Germline V gene sequence: CDR1 SEHNR, CDR2 FQNEAQ (reference sequence).

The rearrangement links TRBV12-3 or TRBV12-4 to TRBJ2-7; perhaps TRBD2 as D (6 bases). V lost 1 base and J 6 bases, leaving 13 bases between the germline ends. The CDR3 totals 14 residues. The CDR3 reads CASSLGGGPVEQYF. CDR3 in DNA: TGTGCCAGCAGTTTAGGGGGAGGACCGGTCGAGCAGTACTTC.

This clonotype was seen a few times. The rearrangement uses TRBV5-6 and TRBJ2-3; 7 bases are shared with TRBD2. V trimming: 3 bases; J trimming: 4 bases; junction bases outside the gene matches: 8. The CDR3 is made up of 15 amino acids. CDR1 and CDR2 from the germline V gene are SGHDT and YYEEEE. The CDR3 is CASSSSGLRSDTQYF. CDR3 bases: TGTGCCAGCAGCTCTTCGGGACTACGTTCAGATACGCAGTATTTT.